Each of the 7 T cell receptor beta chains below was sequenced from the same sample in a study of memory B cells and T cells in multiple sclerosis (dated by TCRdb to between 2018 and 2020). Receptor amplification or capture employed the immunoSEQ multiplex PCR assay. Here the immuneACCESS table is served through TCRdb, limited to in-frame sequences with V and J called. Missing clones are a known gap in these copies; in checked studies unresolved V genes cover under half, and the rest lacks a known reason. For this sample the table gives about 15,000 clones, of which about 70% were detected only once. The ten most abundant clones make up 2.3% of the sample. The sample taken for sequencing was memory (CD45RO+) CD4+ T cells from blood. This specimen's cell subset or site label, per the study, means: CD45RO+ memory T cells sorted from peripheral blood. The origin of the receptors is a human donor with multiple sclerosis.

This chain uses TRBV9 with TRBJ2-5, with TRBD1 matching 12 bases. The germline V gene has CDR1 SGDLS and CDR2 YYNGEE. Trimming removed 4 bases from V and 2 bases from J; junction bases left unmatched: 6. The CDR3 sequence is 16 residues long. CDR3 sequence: CASSPRDRGLQETQYF. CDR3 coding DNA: TGTGCCAGCAGCCCAAGGGACAGGGGGCTGCAAGAGACCCAGTACTTC.

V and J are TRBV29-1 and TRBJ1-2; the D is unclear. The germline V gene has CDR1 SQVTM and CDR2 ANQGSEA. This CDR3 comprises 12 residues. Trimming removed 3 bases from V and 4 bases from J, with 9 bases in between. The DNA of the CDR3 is TGCAGCGTTGAGAGGGAGACCTATGGCTACACCTTC. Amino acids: CSVERETYGYTF.

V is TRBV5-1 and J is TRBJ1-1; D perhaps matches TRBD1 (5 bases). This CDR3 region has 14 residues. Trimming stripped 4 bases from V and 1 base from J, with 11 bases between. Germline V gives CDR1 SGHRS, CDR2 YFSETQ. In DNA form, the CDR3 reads TGCGCCAGCAGCATAAATACAGGGAACACTGAAGCTTTCTTT. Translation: CASSINTGNTEAFF.

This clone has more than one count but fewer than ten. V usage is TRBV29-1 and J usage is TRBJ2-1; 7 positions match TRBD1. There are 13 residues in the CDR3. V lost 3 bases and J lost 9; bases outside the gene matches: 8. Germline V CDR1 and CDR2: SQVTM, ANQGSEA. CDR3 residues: CSVDSLNRGEQFF. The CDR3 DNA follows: TGCAGCGTTGACTCCCTCAACAGGGGTGAGCAGTTCTTC.

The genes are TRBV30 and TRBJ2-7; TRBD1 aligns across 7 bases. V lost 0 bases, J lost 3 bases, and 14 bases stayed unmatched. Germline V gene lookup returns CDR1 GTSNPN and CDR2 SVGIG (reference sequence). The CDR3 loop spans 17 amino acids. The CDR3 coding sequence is TGTGCCTGGAGTGTACGGAGAAACCGGGACAGCTACTACGAGCAGTACTTC. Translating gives CAWSVRRNRDSYYEQYF.

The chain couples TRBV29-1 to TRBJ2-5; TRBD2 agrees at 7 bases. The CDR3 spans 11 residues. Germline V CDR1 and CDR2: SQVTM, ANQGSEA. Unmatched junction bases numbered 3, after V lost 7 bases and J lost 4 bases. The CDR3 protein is CSGTRGETQYF. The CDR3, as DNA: TGCAGCGGGACTAGAGGAGAGACCCAGTACTTC.

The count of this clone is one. The CDR3 is CASRDRGRRTGELFF. For the CDR3, the DNA is TGTGCCAGCAGGGACAGGGGGCGCCGGACCGGGGAGCTGTTTTTT. The V and J genes are TRBV6-1 and TRBJ2-2, with 11 bases aligning to TRBD1. The CDR3 is made up of 15 amino acids. Trimming removed 6 bases from V and 5 bases from J; junction bases left unmatched: 5. CDR1 and CDR2 from the germline V gene are MNHNS and SASEGT.